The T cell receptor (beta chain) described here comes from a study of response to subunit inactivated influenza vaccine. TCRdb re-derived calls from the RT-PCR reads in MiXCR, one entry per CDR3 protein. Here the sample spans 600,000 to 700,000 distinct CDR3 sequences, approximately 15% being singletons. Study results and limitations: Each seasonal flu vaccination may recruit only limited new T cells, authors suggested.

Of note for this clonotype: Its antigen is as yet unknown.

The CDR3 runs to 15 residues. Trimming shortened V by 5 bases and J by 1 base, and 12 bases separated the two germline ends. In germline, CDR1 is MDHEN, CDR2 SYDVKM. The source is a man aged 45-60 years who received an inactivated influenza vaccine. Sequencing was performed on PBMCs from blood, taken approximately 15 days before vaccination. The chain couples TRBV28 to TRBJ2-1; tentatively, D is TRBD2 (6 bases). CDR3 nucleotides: TGTGCCAGCAGTGACGGAGGGCCTTCCTACAATGAGCAGTTCTTC. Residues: CASSDGGPSYNEQFF. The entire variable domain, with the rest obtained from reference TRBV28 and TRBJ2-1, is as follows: DVKVTQSSRYLVKRTGEKVFLECVQDMDHENMFWYRQDPGLGLRLIYFSYDVKMKEKGDIPEGYSVSREKKERFSLILESASTNQTSMYLCASSDGGPSYNEQFFGPGTRLTVL.